A selection of T cell receptor beta chains follows, all from one sample in a study of cytomegalovirus exposure and HLA in healthy donors. The assay was immunoSEQ multiplex PCR, and TCRdb's table has in-frame clones only and misses some. The repertoire holds 75,000 to 100,000 clones, with approximately 70% as singletons. Specimen: PBMCs. These receptors all stem from a man in his forties in good health and CMV-seronegative. CDR3s include the opening cysteine and the closing phenylalanine or tryptophan. The D gene is left open where the match is weak. Rows may omit the clone size; those that give it use once, few, many or a size class.

v_gene	d_gene	j_gene	abundance	CDR3aa	CDR3nt
TRBV27	TRBD1	TRBJ1-2	-	CASSPPGTGYDGYTF	TGTGCCAGCAGTCCCCCCGGGACAGGGTATGATGGCTACACCTTC
TRBV7-6	-	TRBJ2-3	few	CASSSHSPIGTDTQYF	TGTGCCAGCAGCTCTCACTCCCCTATAGGCACAGATACGCAGTATTTT
TRBV5-5	TRBD1	TRBJ1-4	-	CASSLAGTGGEKLFF	TGTGCCAGCAGCTTGGCCGGGACAGGAGGCGAAAAACTGTTTTTT
TRBV19	TRBD1	TRBJ2-7	-	CASSPTGTGNEQYF	TGTGCCAGTAGCCCGACAGGGACGGGAAACGAGCAGTACTTC
TRBV5-1	TRBD1	TRBJ1-2	once	CASSSTGGNGNYGYTF	TGCGCCAGCAGCTCCACAGGGGGAAATGGGAACTATGGCTACACCTTC
TRBV7-9	-	TRBJ1-1	few	CASSAQNTEAFF	TGTGCCAGCAGCGCGCAGAACACTGAAGCTTTCTTT
TRBV7-2	TRBD2	TRBJ2-7	-	CASSLRGGGLSYEQYF	TGTGCCAGCAGCTTACGCGGCGGGGGGTTATCCTACGAGCAGTACTTC
TRBV15	-	TRBJ2-3	-	CATSRDQAGDTQYF	TGTGCCACCAGCAGAGATCAGGCGGGGGATACGCAGTATTTT
TRBV6-1	TRBD2	TRBJ2-3	-	CASSGHLAGVADTQYF	TGTGCCAGCAGTGGTCACCTAGCGGGGGTGGCAGATACGCAGTATTTT
TRBV29-1	-	TRBJ1-2	-	CSAGGTNYGYTF	TGCAGCGCCGGAGGTACTAACTATGGCTACACCTTC
TRBV29-1	-	TRBJ2-5	-	CSVESHGETQYF	TGCAGCGTTGAGAGCCACGGAGAGACCCAGTACTTC
TRBV18	-	TRBJ1-1	-	CASSPRQVRDTEAFF	TGTGCCAGCTCACCCCGACAGGTCAGGGACACTGAAGCTTTCTTT
TRBV29-1	TRBD1	TRBJ1-2	-	CSVDRGPGYGYTF	TGCAGCGTTGACAGGGGGCCGGGCTATGGCTACACCTTC
TRBV10-3	-	TRBJ2-1	once	CATCRGVTYNEQFF	TGTGCCACGTGCCGCGGGGTGACCTACAATGAGCAGTTCTTC
TRBV6-1	TRBD2	TRBJ2-3	-	CASSEVLGSGATDTQYF	TGTGCCAGCAGTGAAGTCTTAGGGAGCGGGGCCACAGATACGCAGTATTTT
TRBV18	TRBD1	TRBJ1-1	once	CASSPGTGVNTEAFF	TGTGCCAGCTCACCAGGGACAGGGGTGAACACTGAAGCTTTCTTT
TRBV19	-	TRBJ2-1	-	CASSPDLAPHEQFF	TGTGCCAGTAGCCCGGACTTGGCACCCCATGAGCAGTTCTTC
TRBV2	-	TRBJ2-7	-	CASSDQGGGYEQYF	TGTGCCAGCAGTGATCAGGGAGGTGGCTACGAGCAGTACTTC
TRBV6-5	TRBD2	TRBJ2-1	-	CASSSGTSGYNEQFF	TGTGCCAGCAGTAGCGGGACTAGCGGATACAATGAGCAGTTCTTC
TRBV6-1	-	TRBJ2-7	-	CASSVGGYEQYF	TGTGCCAGCAGTGTGGGGGGCTACGAGCAGTACTTC
TRBV6-6	TRBD1	TRBJ2-7	-	CASSGRGQGSEQYF	TGTGCCAGCAGTGGCCGAGGACAGGGAAGCGAGCAGTACTTC
TRBV29-1	TRBD1	TRBJ2-6	-	CSVRTGGANVLTF	TGCAGCGTTAGGACAGGTGGGGCCAACGTCCTGACTTTC
TRBV4-2	TRBD2	TRBJ2-2	-	CASSQDGLAGGLYTGELFF	TGTGCCAGCAGCCAAGATGGGCTAGCGGGGGGGCTATACACCGGGGAGCTGTTTTTT
TRBV7-2	TRBD2	TRBJ2-7	once	CASSWGLAGGRGESYEQYF	TGTGCCAGCAGCTGGGGGCTAGCGGGGGGGCGGGGAGAAAGCTACGAGCAGTACTTC
TRBV5-6	-	TRBJ1-2	-	CASSLEAASLSYGYTF	TGTGCCAGCAGCTTGGAAGCGGCCAGCCTAAGCTATGGCTACACCTTC
TRBV5-6	-	TRBJ2-3	few	CASSLWGPDTQYF	TGTGCCAGCAGCTTGTGGGGGCCAGATACGCAGTATTTT
TRBV2	TRBD1	TRBJ1-1	many	CASSTTGQGSAFF	TGTGCCAGCAGTACGACGGGACAGGGTTCGGCTTTCTTT
TRBV6-5	-	TRBJ2-1	-	CASSYSRATGAFF	TGTGCCAGCAGTTACTCGAGGGCTACGGGCGCGTTCTTC
TRBV2	TRBD1	TRBJ2-3	-	CASIRDRARDTQYF	TGTGCCAGCATTCGGGACAGGGCGAGAGATACGCAGTATTTT
TRBV2	TRBD2	TRBJ2-3	-	CASKASGGPDTQYF	TGTGCCAGCAAAGCTAGCGGGGGGCCAGATACGCAGTATTTT
TRBV5-1	TRBD1	TRBJ1-2	-	CASSLTGEGYTF	TGCGCCAGCAGCTTGACAGGGGAAGGCTACACCTTC
TRBV5-1	TRBD1	TRBJ2-3	-	CASSRDRVDTQYF	TGCGCCAGCAGCAGGGACAGGGTAGATACGCAGTATTTT
TRBV7-9	TRBD2	TRBJ2-3	few	CASSSGTSGGAFSTDTQYF	TGTGCCAGCAGCTCGGGGACTAGCGGGGGGGCCTTTAGCACAGATACGCAGTATTTT
TRBV6-1	TRBD2	TRBJ2-3	-	CASSPSGGRPDTQYF	TGTGCCAGCAGCCCTAGCGGGGGGCGACCAGATACGCAGTATTTT
TRBV9	-	TRBJ2-3	-	CASSVVITGTDTQYF	TGTGCCAGCAGCGTAGTCATTACAGGCACAGATACGCAGTATTTT
TRBV10-3	TRBD1	TRBJ1-6	-	CAIKDRGDSPLHF	TGTGCCATCAAGGACAGGGGTGATTCACCCCTCCACTTT
TRBV6-5	-	TRBJ2-7	-	CASSYVGSGGPEQYF	TGTGCCAGCAGTTATGTGGGTAGTGGCGGTCCCGAGCAGTACTTC
TRBV7-2	-	TRBJ1-2	-	CASSFGANYGYTF	TGTGCCAGCAGCTTCGGGGCTAACTATGGCTACACCTTC
TRBV14	-	TRBJ2-3	-	CASSHALRGGDTQYF	TGTGCCAGCAGCCACGCCTTAAGGGGGGGAGATACGCAGTATTTT
TRBV15	-	TRBJ1-2	-	CATSRDRATLYGYTF	TGTGCCACCAGCAGAGACAGGGCAACCCTCTATGGCTACACCTTC
TRBV5-4	TRBD1	TRBJ2-7	-	CASSQGQGPYEQYF	TGTGCCAGCAGCCAGGGACAGGGGCCCTACGAGCAGTACTTC
TRBV7-3	-	TRBJ2-1	few	CASSLVVFGEQFF	TGTGCCAGCAGCTTGGTAGTCTTTGGTGAGCAGTTCTTC
TRBV4-1	-	TRBJ2-3	-	CASSQAGPDTQYF	TGCGCCAGCAGCCAGGCGGGGCCTGATACGCAGTATTTT
TRBV5-6	-	TRBJ1-5	-	CASSFGVDQPQHF	TGTGCCAGCAGCTTCGGGGTTGATCAGCCCCAGCATTTT
TRBV5-5	-	TRBJ2-7	-	CASTPWGGSSYEQYF	TGTGCCAGCACCCCTTGGGGAGGCAGCTCCTACGAGCAGTACTTC
TRBV4-1	-	TRBJ2-7	-	CASSQVSSGYEQYF	TGCGCCAGCAGCCAAGTTTCGTCGGGTTACGAGCAGTACTTC
TRBV7-9	-	TRBJ2-6	-	CASEYGDERIDSGANVLTF	TGTGCCAGCGAATACGGAGACGAGAGGATCGACTCTGGGGCCAACGTCCTGACTTTC
TRBV5-1	-	TRBJ1-1	few	CASSLGAANTEAFF	TGCGCCAGCAGCTTGGGGGCAGCGAACACTGAAGCTTTCTTT
TRBV14	TRBD1	TRBJ1-6	few	CASSQARDRGRSVYSPLHF	TGTGCCAGCAGCCAAGCCCGCGACAGGGGCCGTTCGGTGTATTCACCCCTCCACTTT
TRBV11-2	-	TRBJ2-7	-	CASSLSYYEQYF	TGTGCCAGCAGCCTCTCCTACTACGAGCAGTACTTC
TRBV4-3	-	TRBJ1-1	few	CASSQGPRLQAFF	TGCGCCAGCAGCCAAGGACCCAGGCTACAAGCTTTCTTT
TRBV7-9	TRBD2	TRBJ2-4	-	CASSPRGGENIQYF	TGTGCCAGCAGCCCCCGGGGGGGGGAAAACATTCAGTACTTC
TRBV4-3	-	TRBJ1-1	-	CASSQQGKGWNTEAFF	TGCGCCAGCAGCCAGCAAGGTAAGGGGTGGAACACTGAAGCTTTCTTT
TRBV5-1	-	TRBJ1-5	-	CASSLGGASQPQHF	TGCGCCAGCAGCTTGGGGGGAGCAAGTCAGCCCCAGCATTTT
TRBV7-8	TRBD1	TRBJ2-7	-	CASSRRQGSFDEQYF	TGTGCCAGCAGCAGGAGACAGGGTTCGTTCGACGAGCAGTACTTC
TRBV4-1	-	TRBJ2-2	-	CASSQVKASPSTGELFF	TGCGCCAGCAGCCAAGTGAAAGCTAGCCCGTCGACCGGGGAGCTGTTTTTT
TRBV5-6	-	TRBJ2-3	-	CASSFPERLASTDTQYF	TGTGCCAGCAGCTTCCCCGAGCGGTTAGCTAGCACAGATACGCAGTATTTT